Sequencing of this T cell receptor (beta chain) was carried out in a study of T cell responses to AZD1222 COVID-19 vaccine. CDR1 and CDR2 from the germline V gene are SGHRS and YFSETQ. V was pared by 4 bases and J by 6 bases, with 16 bases between. There are 14 residues in the CDR3. TCRdb's table, derived via immunoSEQ multiplex PCR, lists solely in-frame clones and lacks some. The repertoire includes some 110,000 clones, 89% of them detected once, and 3.5% to 5% sits in the top ten. This clone was detected only a few times. The sample was peripheral blood, taken on day 0 of AZD1222 vaccination. The chain is built from TRBV5-1 and TRBJ1-2; D perhaps matches TRBD1 (5 bases). The receptor comes from an adult in good health. CDR3 DNA: TGCGCCAGCAGCGGATCAGGGATTCAGAATGGCTACACCTTC. This translates into CASSGSGIQNGYTF.